Here is one T cell receptor beta chain with its context. These data belong to a study of blood T cell repertoires in COVID-19. The overall study: Acute and convalescent COVID-19 specimens originated in the United States, Italy and Spain. From T cells, B-cell-depleted T cells, or PBMCs came the material, which was cDNA or gDNA.

In the original processing: It was from reference gene primer amplification that nucleated cell counts were estimated. Assay: immunoSEQ multiplex PCR; the TCRdb copy retains only in-frame clones and omits some. V, J and clone size were drawn from that table, and D and trimming were deduced from the DNA. The sample includes roughly 80,000 clones, roughly 88% of them seen just once. Trimming took 4 bases from V and 7 from J; bases not matched to a gene: 3. CDR3 size: 12 residues. CDR1 is SEHNR, CDR2 FQNEAQ, per germline (reference sequence). The receptor comes from a woman aged 80 or older with acute or convalescent COVID-19. The sequencing sample was made of peripheral blood. The chain is built from TRBV7-9 and TRBJ1-2, with 7 bases matching TRBD1. The chain's CDR3 is CASSSRGVGYTF. CDR3 sequence (DNA): TGTGCCAGCAGCTCCAGGGGGGTTGGCTACACCTTC.